This TCR beta chain was captured in a study of T cell responses to AZD1222 COVID-19 vaccine. Findings of the study overall: Increases in Spike-specific TCR breadth and depth were seen after two AZD1222 doses. None of the repertoires were sampled until the peak T cell response had passed.

Comment on this clone: Its antigen is unidentified.

Germline CDR1 KGHDR, CDR2 SFDVKD. The CDR3 loop spans 16 amino acids. The V segment lost 9 bases and the J segment 3 bases; nucleotides outside the gene matches: 14. The assay was immunoSEQ multiplex PCR, and TCRdb's table has in-frame clones only and misses some. The repertoire holds about 140,000 clones, with about 92% as singletons. This receptor was obtained from an adult who had recovered from COVID-19. The specimen was peripheral blood, collected after recovery from COVID-19. The chain joins TRBV24-1 to TRBJ2-3; 7 bases map to TRBD2. CDR3 DNA sequence: TGTGCCACCCTAAAGCCTTTGGGGGAGGGAACAGATACGCAGTATTTT. This sequence encodes CATLKPLGEGTDTQYF.